One and the same sample provided the 17 T cell receptor beta chains below, sequenced in a study of blood T cells in healthy people across ages. The second PCR ran roughly 6 to 11 cycles with a sample-barcoded 5' primer and J-beta primers. TCRdb reprocessed the 5' RACE reads with MiXCR, giving one entry per CDR3 protein. The sample consists of more than 650,000 distinct CDR3 sequences, about a fifth of them appearing once. Sequencing input: blood. The receptor source for this set is a man aged 65-85 years in good health.

This chain uses TRBV5-5 with TRBJ2-2; TRBD2 might be the D (6 bases). The germline gives CDR1 SGHKS, CDR2 YYEKEE (reference sequence). The CDR3 extends over 17 amino acids. Between the trimmed V and J ends, which lost 4 bases and 5 bases, there was a span of 21 bases. Here the CDR3 reads CASSPTSVGTVTGELFF. DNA for the CDR3: TGTGCCAGCAGCCCCACTAGTGTCGGGACTGTTACCGGGGAGCTGTTTTTT. The entire variable domain, with the rest obtained from reference TRBV5-5 and TRBJ2-2, is as follows: DAGVTQSPTHLIKTRGQQVTLRCSPISGHKSVSWYQQVLGQGPQFIFQYYEKEERGRGNFPDRFSARQFPNYSSELNVNALLLGDSALYLCASSPTSVGTVTGELFFGEGSRLTVL.

The rearrangement joins TRBV7-9 to TRBJ2-5; possibly TRBD1 for D (6 bases). The germline CDR1 and CDR2 sequences are SEHNR and FQNEAQ (reference sequence). Trimming removed 6 bases at V and 2 bases at J, with 16 bases between. The CDR3 length is 15 residues. The DNA for the CDR3 is TGTGCCAGCAGACGCGTGACAGGCCTTCAAGAGACCCAGTACTTC. Protein sequence: CASRRVTGLQETQYF.

This clonotype has only a few counts. This sequence joins TRBV20-1 and TRBJ2-3; D perhaps matches TRBD2 (5 bases). The CDR3 totals 14 residues. Per germline, CDR1 DFQATT and CDR2 SNEGSKA (reference sequence). The germline V and J ends were trimmed by 4 bases and 4 bases, with 15 bases remaining between them. The CDR3 protein is CSAIKRDPADTQYF. Written as DNA, the CDR3 is TGCAGTGCTATCAAGAGGGATCCGGCAGATACGCAGTATTTT.

This clonotype was detected only a few times. The V gene is TRBV20-1, the J gene TRBJ1-6; possibly TRBD1 for D (5 bases). The germline gives CDR1 DFQATT, CDR2 SNEGSKA (reference sequence). V was trimmed by 0 bases and J by 9 bases, leaving 9 bases between them. The length of the CDR3 is 13 residues. CDR3 sequence: CSARDSGGSPLHF. Written as DNA, the CDR3 is TGCAGTGCTAGAGATAGTGGGGGTTCACCCCTCCACTTT.

There are a few counts of this clonotype. The chain combines TRBV18 with TRBJ2-5; 8 nucleotides match TRBD2. The J call may be mistaken, given a closer DNA end match to TRBJ2-7. Germline V CDR1 and CDR2: KGHSH, LQKENI. CDR3 size: 16 residues. CDR3 DNA sequence: TGTGCCAGCTCAAGCGGGAGAGAGCGCCTAACCTACGAGCAGTACTTC. Amino acid sequence: CASSSGRERLTYEQYF.

The CDR3, as DNA: TGTGCCAGCAGCGTAGGGACGAACTCTGGGGCCAACGTCCTGACTTTC. Translating it yields CASSVGTNSGANVLTF. This chain links TRBV9 with TRBJ2-6, with D uncertain. Germline V gives CDR1 SGDLS, CDR2 YYNGEE. Trimming cost V 0 bases and J 0 bases, with 7 bases left between them. The CDR3 sequence is 16 residues long.

In this sample, this clonotype turned up a few times. The chain uses TRBV20-1 and TRBJ1-1; D is unclear. The CDR3 extends over 15 amino acids. Looked up from germline, CDR1 is DFQATT and CDR2 is SNEGSKA (reference sequence). V was clipped by 3 bases and J by 0 bases, with 14 bases between them. Here the CDR3 reads CSASPGGGMNTEAFF. As DNA, the CDR3 is TGCAGTGCTAGTCCCGGTGGAGGGATGAACACTGAAGCTTTCTTT.

This clonotype was found a few times. The chain links TRBV5-1 to TRBJ2-1; tentative D call: TRBD2 (6 bases). The CDR3 is 15 residues long. Deletions cut 0 bases from V and 2 bases from J, with 9 bases between. Germline CDR1 and CDR2: SGHRS and YFSETQ. CDR3 residues: CASSLGGLPYNEQFF. CDR3 DNA: TGCGCCAGCAGCTTGGGGGGACTCCCCTACAATGAGCAGTTCTTC.

This clonotype was observed a handful of times. The chain links TRBV5-1 to TRBJ2-1; D is possibly TRBD1 (6 bases). Trimming cost V 3 bases and J 4 bases, with 14 bases left between them. This CDR3 is built from 15 residues. The germline V gene encodes CDR1 SGHRS and CDR2 YFSETQ. In DNA, the CDR3 is TGCGCCAGCAGCTCCTCGCCGGGACAATACAATGAGCAGTTCTTC. This gives the protein CASSSSPGQYNEQFF.

The V gene is TRBV28, the J gene TRBJ2-5, with D possibly being TRBD1 (5 bases). The CDR3 sequence is 14 residues long. CDR1 MDHEN and CDR2 SYDVKM come from the germline V gene. Trimming took off 5 bases at V and 5 bases at J, with 15 bases between the two ends. CDR3: CASSPSRQSETQYF. DNA of the CDR3: TGTGCCAGCAGTCCATCCCGACAGTCGGAGACCCAGTACTTC.

V is TRBV4-3 and J is TRBJ2-3; 7 nucleotides agree with TRBD1. The CDR3 runs to 16 residues. V shed 0 bases, J shed 2 bases, and the junction held 5 bases outside the gene matches. Germline loops: CDR1 LGHNA, CDR2 YSLEER. The CDR3 protein is CASSQDLTGFTDTQYF. Written as DNA, the CDR3 is TGCGCCAGCAGCCAAGACCTGACAGGGTTCACAGATACGCAGTATTTT.

This clonotype was detected ten times or more. This rearrangement joins TRBV12-3 or TRBV12-4 to TRBJ1-2; unclear D gene. CDR3 size: 14 residues. Trimming pared 1 base from V and 4 bases from J, leaving 10 bases between. The CDR3 is CASSLDSNLYGYTF. The CDR3 DNA follows: TGTGCCAGCAGTTTAGACTCTAACCTCTATGGCTACACCTTC.

This clonotype was observed a handful of times. The rearrangement joins TRBV6-6 to TRBJ2-6; a weak D match, TRBD2 (5 bases). Germline-derived CDR1 and CDR2 are MNHNY and SVGAGI (reference sequence). Trimming pared 10 bases from V and 0 bases from J, leaving 13 bases between. CDR3 size: 15 residues. The CDR3 sequence: CATQRLSSGANVLTF. The DNA of the CDR3 is TGTGCCACCCAAAGACTAAGCTCTGGGGCCAACGTCCTGACTTTC.

The chain is built from TRBV5-5 and TRBJ2-1; D is possibly TRBD2 (6 bases). The ends were cut back, 10 bases at V and 5 bases at J, with 13 bases in the middle. The germline V gene encodes CDR1 SGHKS and CDR2 YYEKEE (reference sequence). There are 12 residues in the CDR3. The CDR3 coding sequence is TGTGCCGGGGGACCTAGCGACAATGAGCAGTTCTTC. Residues: CAGGPSDNEQFF.

Worth noting for this clonotype: Given a much more abundant clone one base away, this may be a read error. V is TRBV20-1 and J is TRBJ2-1, with TRBD2 matching 8 bases. The CDR3 contains 21 residues. Germline V gene sequence: CDR1 DFQATT, CDR2 SNEGSKA (reference sequence). The ends lost 3 bases at V and 0 bases at J; junction bases unmatched: 22. The CDR3 is CSARPLTPGLEGPSSYNEQFF. In DNA form, the CDR3 reads TGCAGTGCTAGGCCCCTGACTCCGGGACTAGAGGGGCCTAGCTCCTACAATGAGCAGTTCTTC.

There are a few counts of this clonotype. The chain recombines TRBV10-3 with TRBJ2-3, with D uncertain. The V end was cut by 11 bases, the J end by 0 bases, with 9 bases between. The CDR3 has 12 amino acids. Germline V CDR1 and CDR2: ENHRY, SYGVKD. CDR3 region: CAVTHSTDTQYF. The CDR3 region has the DNA TGTGCCGTCACGCACAGCACAGATACGCAGTATTTT.

J is TRBJ2-3 and V is TRBV10-3; D might be TRBD1 (6 bases). This CDR3 has 17 residues. CDR1 and CDR2 from the germline V gene are ENHRY and SYGVKD. V was pared by 6 bases and J by 2 bases, with 21 bases between. The CDR3 bases are TGTGCCATCAGGCCTGGCAGGGGCGAAACAGACACAGATACGCAGTATTTT. It is translated as CAIRPGRGETDTDTQYF.